This T cell receptor beta chain was recovered during a study of vaccination and CD4 T cells after COVID-19. The CDR3 contains 15 residues. The germline V and J ends were trimmed by 2 bases and 8 bases, with 16 bases remaining between them. The germline V gene encodes CDR1 MNHEY and CDR2 SMNVEV (reference sequence). Worth noting for this clonotype: The antigen remains unidentified.

This sample's treatment: roughly 11-day PBMC culture with coronavirus spike peptide pools or control peptides (ViraFEST assay). Sequencing of DNA taken from cultured CD4+ T cells relied on the Oncomine TCR Beta short-read assay. TCRdb processed the PCR reads anew with MiXCR; each CDR3 protein has one entry. The sample has around 11,000 distinct CDR3 sequences; roughly 24% are singletons. This sequence was found in a human donor who had recovered from COVID-19. Here the sequenced sample was CD4+ T cells from blood, cultured in vitro, taken after SARS-CoV-2 vaccination. This chain links TRBV27 with TRBJ2-1; the D gene could be TRBD1 or TRBD2 (6 bases each). The CDR3: CASSLAGTYRDEQFF. CDR3 nucleotide sequence: TGTGCCAGCAGTTTAGCGGGAACCTACAGGGATGAGCAGTTCTTC.